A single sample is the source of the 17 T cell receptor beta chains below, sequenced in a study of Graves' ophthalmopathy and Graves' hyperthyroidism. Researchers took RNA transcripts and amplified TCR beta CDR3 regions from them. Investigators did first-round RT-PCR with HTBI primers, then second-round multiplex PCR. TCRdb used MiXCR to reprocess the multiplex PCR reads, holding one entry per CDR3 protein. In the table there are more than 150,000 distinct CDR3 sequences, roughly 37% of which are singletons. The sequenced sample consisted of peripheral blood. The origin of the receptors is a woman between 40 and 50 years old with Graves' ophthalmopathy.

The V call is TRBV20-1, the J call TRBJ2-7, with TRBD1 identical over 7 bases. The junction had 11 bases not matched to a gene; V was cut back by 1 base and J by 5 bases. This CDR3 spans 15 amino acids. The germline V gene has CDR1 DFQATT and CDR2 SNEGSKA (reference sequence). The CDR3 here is CSARALTGRRDEQYF. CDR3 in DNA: TGCAGTGCTAGAGCCCTGACAGGGAGAAGGGACGAGCAGTACTTC.

The CDR3 is CASSLGGALFYGYTF. In nucleotides, the CDR3 is TGTGCCAGCAGTTTAGGGGGGGCATTGTTCTATGGCTACACCTTC. This chain connects TRBV27 to TRBJ1-2; D perhaps matches TRBD1 (6 bases). Trimming removed 2 bases from V and 4 bases from J, with 14 bases in between. CDR1 is MNHEY and CDR2 is SMNVEV in the germline V gene (reference sequence). The CDR3 totals 15 residues.

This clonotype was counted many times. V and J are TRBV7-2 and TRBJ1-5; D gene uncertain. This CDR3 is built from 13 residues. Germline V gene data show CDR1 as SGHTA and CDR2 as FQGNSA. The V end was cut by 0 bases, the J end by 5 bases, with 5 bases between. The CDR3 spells CASSLAPDQPQHF. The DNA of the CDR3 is TGTGCCAGCAGCTTAGCCCCCGATCAGCCCCAGCATTTT.

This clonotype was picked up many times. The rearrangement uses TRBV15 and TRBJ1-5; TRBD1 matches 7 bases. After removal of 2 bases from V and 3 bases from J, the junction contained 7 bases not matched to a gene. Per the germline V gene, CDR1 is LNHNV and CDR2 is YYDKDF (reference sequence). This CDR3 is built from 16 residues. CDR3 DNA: TGTGCCACCAGCAGACCCGGGACAGAGGTCAATCAGCCCCAGCATTTT. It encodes CATSRPGTEVNQPQHF.

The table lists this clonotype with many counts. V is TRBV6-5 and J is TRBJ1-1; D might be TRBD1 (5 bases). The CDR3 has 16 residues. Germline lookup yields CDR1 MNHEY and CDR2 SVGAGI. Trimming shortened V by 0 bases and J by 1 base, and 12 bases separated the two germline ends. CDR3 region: CASSYSAGGANTEAFF. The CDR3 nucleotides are TGTGCCAGCAGTTACTCGGCGGGAGGGGCGAACACTGAAGCTTTCTTT.

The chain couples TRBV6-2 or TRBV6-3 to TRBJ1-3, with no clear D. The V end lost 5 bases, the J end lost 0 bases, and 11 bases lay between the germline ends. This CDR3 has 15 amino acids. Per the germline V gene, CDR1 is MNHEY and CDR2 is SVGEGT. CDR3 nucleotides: TGTGCCAGCAGTACCCCCGACGGCTCTGGAAACACCATATATTTT. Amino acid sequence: CASSTPDGSGNTIYF.

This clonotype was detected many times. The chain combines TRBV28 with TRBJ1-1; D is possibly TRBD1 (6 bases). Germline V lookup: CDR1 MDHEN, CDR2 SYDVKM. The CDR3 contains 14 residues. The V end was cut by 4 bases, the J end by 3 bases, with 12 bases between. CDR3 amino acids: CASSYGGDDTEAFF. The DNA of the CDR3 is TGTGCCAGCAGTTATGGGGGCGATGACACTGAAGCTTTCTTT.

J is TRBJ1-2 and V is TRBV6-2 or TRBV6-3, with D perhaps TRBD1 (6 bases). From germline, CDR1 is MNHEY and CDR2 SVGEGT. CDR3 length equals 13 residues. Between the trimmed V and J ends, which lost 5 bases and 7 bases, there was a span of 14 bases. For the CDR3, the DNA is TGTGCCAGCAGTAGGGGCCTGGGGGCTGGCTACACCTTC. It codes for CASSRGLGAGYTF.

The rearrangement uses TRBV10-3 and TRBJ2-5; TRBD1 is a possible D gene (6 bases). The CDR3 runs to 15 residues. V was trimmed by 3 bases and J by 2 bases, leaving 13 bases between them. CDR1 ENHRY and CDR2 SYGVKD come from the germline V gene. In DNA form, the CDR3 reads TGTGCCATCAGTGACTCGGACAGCATACAAGAGACCCAGTACTTC. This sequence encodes CAISDSDSIQETQYF.

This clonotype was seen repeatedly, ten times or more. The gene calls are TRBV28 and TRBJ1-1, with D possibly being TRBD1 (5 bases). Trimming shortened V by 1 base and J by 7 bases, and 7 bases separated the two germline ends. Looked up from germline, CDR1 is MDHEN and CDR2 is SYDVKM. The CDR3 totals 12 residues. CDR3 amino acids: CASSLSQGEAFF. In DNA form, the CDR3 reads TGTGCCAGCAGTTTATCGCAGGGTGAAGCTTTCTTT.

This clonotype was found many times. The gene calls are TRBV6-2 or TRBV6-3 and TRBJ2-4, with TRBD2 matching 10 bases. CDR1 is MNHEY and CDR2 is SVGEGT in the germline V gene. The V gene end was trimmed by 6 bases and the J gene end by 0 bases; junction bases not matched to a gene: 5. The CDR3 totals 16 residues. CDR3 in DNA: TGTGCCAGCAGCCTAGCGGGGGTACTAGCCAAAAACATTCAGTACTTC. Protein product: CASSLAGVLAKNIQYF.

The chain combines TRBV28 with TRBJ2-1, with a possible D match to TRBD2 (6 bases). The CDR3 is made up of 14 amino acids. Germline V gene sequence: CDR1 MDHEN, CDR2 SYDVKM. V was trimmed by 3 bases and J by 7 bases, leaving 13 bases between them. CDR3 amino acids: CASSFAGPANEQFF. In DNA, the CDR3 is TGTGCCAGCAGTTTTGCGGGGCCGGCTAATGAGCAGTTCTTC.

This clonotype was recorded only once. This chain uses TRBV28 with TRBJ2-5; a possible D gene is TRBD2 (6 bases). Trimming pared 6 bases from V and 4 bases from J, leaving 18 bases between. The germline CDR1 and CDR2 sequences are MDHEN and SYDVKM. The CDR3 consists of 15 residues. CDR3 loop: CASSHRRAGRETQYF. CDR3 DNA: TGTGCCAGCAGCCACCGGAGGGCCGGGCGAGAGACCCAGTACTTC.

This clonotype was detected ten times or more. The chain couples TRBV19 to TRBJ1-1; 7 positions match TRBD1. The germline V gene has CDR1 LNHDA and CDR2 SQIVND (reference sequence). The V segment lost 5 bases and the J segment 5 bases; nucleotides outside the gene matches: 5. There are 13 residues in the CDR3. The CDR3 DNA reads TGTGCCAGTAGTCCAGGGGGATGGACTGAAGCTTTCTTT. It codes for CASSPGGWTEAFF.

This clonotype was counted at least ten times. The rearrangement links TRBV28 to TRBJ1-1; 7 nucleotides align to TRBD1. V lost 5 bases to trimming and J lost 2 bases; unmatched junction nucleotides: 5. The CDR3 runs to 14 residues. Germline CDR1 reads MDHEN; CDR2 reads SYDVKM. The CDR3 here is CASSLQGINTEAFF. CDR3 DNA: TGTGCCAGCAGTCTACAGGGGATCAACACTGAAGCTTTCTTT.

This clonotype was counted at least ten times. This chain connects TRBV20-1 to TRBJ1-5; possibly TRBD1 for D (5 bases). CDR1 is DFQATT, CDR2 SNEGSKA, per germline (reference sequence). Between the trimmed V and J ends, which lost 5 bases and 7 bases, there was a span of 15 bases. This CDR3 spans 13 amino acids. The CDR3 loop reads CSARSTAWQPQHF. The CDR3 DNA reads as TGCAGTGCTCGATCGACAGCTTGGCAGCCCCAGCATTTT.

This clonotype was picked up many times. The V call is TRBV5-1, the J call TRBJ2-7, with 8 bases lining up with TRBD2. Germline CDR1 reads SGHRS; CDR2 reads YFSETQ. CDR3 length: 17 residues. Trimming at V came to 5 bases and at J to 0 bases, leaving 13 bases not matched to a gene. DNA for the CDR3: TGCGCCAGCAGTCCCATAGCGACTAGCGCGAACTCCTACGAGCAGTACTTC. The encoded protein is CASSPIATSANSYEQYF.